Presented here are 6 T cell receptor beta chains from one specimen sequenced in a study of PD-L1 blockade in urothelial cancer. TCRdb's table, derived via immunoSEQ multiplex PCR, lists solely in-frame clones and lacks some. The sample holds about 30,000 clones; 70% to 80% are singletons and the top ten take around 3.3%. Time point given: peripheral blood 6 weeks after treatment start. The sample here was PBMCs, taken around atezolizumab (anti-PD-L1) treatment. These receptors were obtained from a man aged 65-85 years with urothelial cancer.

This sequence joins TRBV5-5 and TRBJ2-5; possibly TRBD1 for D (5 bases). CDR1 and CDR2 (germline): SGHKS, YYEKEE (reference sequence). This CDR3 region has 14 residues. Trimming cost V 2 bases and J 2 bases, with 10 bases left between them. CDR3 nucleotides: TGTGCCAGCAGCTTTCTGGGGCCGCAAGAGACCCAGTACTTC. Protein: CASSFLGPQETQYF. Supplemented by reference TRBV5-5 and TRBJ2-5, the full variable domain reads DAGVTQSPTHLIKTRGQQVTLRCSPISGHKSVSWYQQVLGQGPQFIFQYYEKEERGRGNFPDRFSARQFPNYSSELNVNALLLGDSALYLCASSFLGPQETQYFGPGTRLLVL.

V usage is TRBV29-1 and J usage is TRBJ1-2, with D unresolved. Germline V gene lookup returns CDR1 SQVTM and CDR2 ANQGSEA. This CDR3 comprises 13 residues. V lost 3 bases to trimming and J lost 2 bases, with 10 bases between them. The CDR3 sequence: CSVDIGLNYGYTF. The CDR3 DNA reads TGCAGCGTTGATATCGGACTGAACTATGGCTACACCTTC.

The rearrangement links TRBV6-1 to TRBJ1-5; perhaps TRBD1 as D (6 bases). The germline CDR1 and CDR2 sequences are MNHNS and SASEGT. V lost 4 bases and J lost 12, with 19 bases in between. The CDR3 covers 14 residues. The CDR3 DNA is TGTGCCAGCAGTGTGGTCGGTAGGTCGGACAGCCAGCATTTT. It is translated as CASSVVGRSDSQHF.

The V call is TRBV11-2, the J call TRBJ2-3; 9 bases map to TRBD1. Germline V gene lookup returns CDR1 SGHAT and CDR2 FQNNGV. J lost 6 bases, V lost 5 bases, and 6 bases had no gene match. The CDR3 totals 14 residues. This CDR3 is CASSLTGGGDTQYF. CDR3 bases: TGTGCCAGCAGCCTCACAGGGGGCGGGGATACGCAGTATTTT.

The chain carries TRBV5-1 and TRBJ2-2; unclear D gene. The V end lost 0 bases, the J end lost 1 base, and 7 bases lay between the germline ends. The CDR3 contains 15 residues. Germline V gives CDR1 SGHRS, CDR2 YFSETQ. CDR3 DNA: TGCGCCAGCAGCTTGGTAACCAGGAACACCGGGGAGCTGTTTTTT. Its translation: CASSLVTRNTGELFF.

The rearrangement joins TRBV27 to TRBJ2-7; D remains ambiguous. The V and J ends lost 3 bases and 7 bases respectively, with 13 bases between them. The CDR3 has 13 amino acids. CDR1 is MNHEY and CDR2 is SMNVEV in the germline V gene (reference sequence). The CDR3 spells CASSFGGMIEQYF. CDR3 DNA sequence: TGTGCCAGCAGTTTCGGCGGCATGATAGAGCAGTACTTC.